The 28 T cell receptor beta chains given below trace back to one sample, sequenced in a study of blood T cell repertoires in COVID-19. This table comes from immunoSEQ multiplex PCR, and its TCRdb copy is limited to in-frame clones, with some not included. The sample lists over 55,000 clones, 60% to 75% occurring once. The specimen was peripheral blood. The receptors were sampled from a woman in her 70s with acute or convalescent COVID-19.

In this sample, this clone turned up once. The rearrangement uses TRBV4-2 and TRBJ1-2; 8 bases are shared with TRBD1. Trimming at V came to 1 base and at J to 10 bases, leaving 8 bases not matched to a gene. Germline CDR1 LGHNA, CDR2 YNFKEQ. The CDR3 spans 14 residues. CDR3 sequence (DNA): TGTGCCAGCAGCCAAGTTGACAGGGGTTACGACTACACCTTC. Protein sequence: CASSQVDRGYDYTF.

The chain links TRBV5-1 to TRBJ1-1, with 9 nucleotides matching TRBD1. The junction had 6 bases not matched to a gene; V was cut back by 0 bases and J by 6 bases. CDR3 length: 15 residues. CDR1 is SGHRS, CDR2 YFSETQ, per germline. In nucleotides, the CDR3 is TGCGCCAGCAGCTTGGAGGGACAGGGAACCCCTGAAGCTTTCTTT. Encoded protein: CASSLEGQGTPEAFF.

The chain has TRBV6-5 and TRBJ2-1; 15 bases agree with TRBD2. V gave up 2 bases and J gave up 8 bases; unmatched junction bases: 4. The CDR3 runs 16 residues. Germline V gene sequence: CDR1 MNHEY, CDR2 SVGAGI. The CDR3 sequence: CASSYRTSGRAHEQFF. The CDR3 nucleotides read TGTGCCAGCAGTTACCGGACTAGCGGGAGGGCCCATGAGCAGTTCTTC.

The gene calls are TRBV19 and TRBJ1-6; a weak D match, TRBD1 (5 bases). This CDR3 has 14 amino acids. Germline V lookup: CDR1 LNHDA, CDR2 SQIVND (reference sequence). Trimming stripped 5 bases from V and 7 bases from J, with 12 bases between. CDR3 residues: CASSPREGNSPLHF. CDR3 DNA: TGTGCCAGTAGTCCCCGGGAGGGGAATTCACCCCTCCACTTT.

The chain uses TRBV7-9 and TRBJ1-5, with 10 bases that match TRBD1. After removal of 4 bases from V and 2 bases from J, the junction contained 8 bases not matched to a gene. Per the germline V gene, CDR1 is SEHNR and CDR2 is FQNEAQ (reference sequence). This CDR3 has 17 residues. The CDR3 coding sequence is TGTGCCAGCAGCTCCGGATTAGGGACAGGGGGCAATCAGCCCCAGCATTTT. Its protein is CASSSGLGTGGNQPQHF. The whole variable domain, remainder taken from reference TRBV7-9 and TRBJ1-5, is DTGVSQNPRHKITKRGQNVTFRCDPISEHNRLYWYRQTLGQGPEFLTYFQNEAQLEKSRLLSDRFSAERPKGSFSTLEIQRTEQGDSAMYLCASSSGLGTGGNQPQHFGDGTRLSIL.

The chain has TRBV18 and TRBJ1-2; 9 bases agree with TRBD1. The CDR3 is made up of 16 amino acids. The J segment lost 6 bases and the V segment lost 3 bases, leaving 11 bases of the junction unmatched. The germline V gene encodes CDR1 KGHSH and CDR2 LQKENI. CDR3 loop: CASSPLSRDRENGYTF. In nucleotides, the CDR3 is TGTGCCAGCTCACCGTTGAGCCGGGACAGGGAGAATGGCTACACCTTC. Filled out from reference TRBV18 and TRBJ1-2, the complete variable domain reads NAGVMQNPRHLVRRRGQEARLRCSPMKGHSHVYWYRQLPEEGLKFMVYLQKENIIDESGMPKERFSAEFPKEGPSILRIQQVVRGDSAAYFCASSPLSRDRENGYTFGSGTRLTVV.

Details on this clone: The junction differs from germline at one of its ends, possibly a read error. This sequence joins TRBV5-1 and TRBJ2-3; TRBD1 aligns across 8 bases. This CDR3 has 15 residues. The germline gives CDR1 SGHRS, CDR2 YFSETQ. The CDR3: CASTLAGGRTDTQYF. CDR3 bases: TGCGCCAGCACCTTGGCAGGGGGCCGCACAGATACGCAGTATTTT.

This clone was seen only a few times. The rearrangement joins TRBV9 to TRBJ1-2; the D gene is possibly TRBD1 (6 bases). The V end was cut by 3 bases, the J end by 2 bases, with 14 bases between. The CDR3 sequence is 15 residues long. Germline values: CDR1 SGDLS, CDR2 YYNGEE. CDR3 in amino acids: CASSAGTPGNYGYTF. Here the CDR3 DNA reads TGTGCCAGCAGCGCCGGGACACCTGGAAACTATGGCTACACCTTC.

V gene TRBV29-1 combines with J gene TRBJ2-2; 8 positions agree with TRBD2. From germline, CDR1 is SQVTM and CDR2 ANQGSEA. The CDR3 spans 15 residues. The J segment lost 2 bases and the V segment lost 5 bases, leaving 7 bases of the junction unmatched. This CDR3 reads CSVKTSGINTGELFF. DNA of the CDR3: TGCAGCGTTAAAACTAGCGGTATTAACACCGGGGAGCTGTTTTTT.

The V and J genes are TRBV19 and TRBJ1-3; D is uncertain. This CDR3 spans 14 amino acids. Germline CDR1 and CDR2: LNHDA and SQIVND (reference sequence). V lost 9 bases to trimming and J lost 3 bases, with 15 bases between them. The CDR3 DNA reads as TGTGCCAGCCGTTCTTCGCGGGTTGGAAACACCATATATTTT. Encoded protein: CASRSSRVGNTIYF.

The J gene is TRBJ2-6, the V gene TRBV28; tentative D call: TRBD1 (6 bases). V shed 5 bases and J shed 2 bases, with 10 bases lying between them. This CDR3 comprises 15 residues. CDR1 MDHEN and CDR2 SYDVKM come from the germline V gene. The CDR3 DNA reads as TGTGCCAGCAGTCCACAGGGCCCTGGGGCCAACGTCCTGACTTTC. This translates into CASSPQGPGANVLTF.

V gene TRBV19 combines with J gene TRBJ2-7, with a possible D match to TRBD2 (6 bases). V lost 3 bases to trimming and J lost 3 bases, with 9 bases between them. The CDR3 sequence is 13 residues long. Per germline, CDR1 LNHDA and CDR2 SQIVND (reference sequence). The CDR3 DNA reads as TGTGCCAGTAGTATTTCGGAGGGCTACGAGCAGTACTTC. Translated: CASSISEGYEQYF.

The genes are TRBV20-1 and TRBJ2-1, with no clear D. V was clipped by 3 bases and J by 5 bases, with 8 bases between them. CDR1 is DFQATT, CDR2 SNEGSKA, per germline (reference sequence). This CDR3 spans 12 amino acids. The CDR3 DNA reads as TGCAGTGCTAGTGCCCAGAACAATGAGCAGTTCTTC. Its protein product is CSASAQNNEQFF.

CDR3 amino acids: CASRGRQGAFDEQYF. DNA of the CDR3: TGTGCCAGCAGAGGTCGGCAGGGGGCTTTCGACGAGCAGTACTTC. The rearrangement joins TRBV2 to TRBJ2-7, with 8 nucleotides matching TRBD1. Germline values: CDR1 SNHLY, CDR2 FYNNEI. There are 15 residues in the CDR3. With V trimmed by 6 bases and J by 5 bases, 12 bases remained unmatched.

This clone was picked up one time. V gene TRBV7-9 combines with J gene TRBJ2-3; 10 bases agree with TRBD2. CDR3 length: 16 amino acids. The trim removed 4 bases at V and 5 bases at J, leaving 9 bases unmatched. Germline V gene data show CDR1 as SEHNR and CDR2 as FQNEAQ (reference sequence). DNA for the CDR3: TGTGCCAGCAGCTATGAGGTGCTAGCGGGGGAAGATACGCAGTATTTT. Protein sequence: CASSYEVLAGEDTQYF.

The chain uses TRBV9 and TRBJ1-1; perhaps TRBD1 as D (5 bases). The CDR3 length is 14 residues. The germline gives CDR1 SGDLS, CDR2 YYNGEE. Trimming took 0 bases from V and 8 from J, leaving 14 bases between them. CDR3: CASSVGRGGGEAFF. The CDR3 nucleotides read TGTGCCAGCAGCGTAGGGAGGGGTGGTGGGGAAGCTTTCTTT.

This clone was seen only a few times. The chain carries TRBV28 and TRBJ2-2, with D unresolved. There are 15 residues in the CDR3. Germline assignment: CDR1 MDHEN and CDR2 SYDVKM. V was pared by 6 bases and J by 4 bases, with 15 bases between. As DNA, the CDR3 is TGTGCCAGCAGGGGCAGGCCCCCATCCACCGGGGAGCTGTTTTTT. Protein sequence: CASRGRPPSTGELFF.

The genes are TRBV19 and TRBJ1-4; D unclear. This CDR3 is built from 15 residues. V shed 6 bases and J shed 0 bases, with 11 bases lying between them. Germline V CDR1 and CDR2: LNHDA, SQIVND (reference sequence). The CDR3 spells CASSTLSATNEKLFF. CDR3 in DNA: TGTGCCAGTAGCACGCTGAGTGCAACTAATGAAAAACTGTTTTTT.

CDR3 amino acids: CASSVGQPGANVLTF. The DNA of the CDR3 is TGTGCCAGCAGTGTCGGACAGCCGGGGGCCAACGTCCTGACTTTC. V is TRBV5-8 and J is TRBJ2-6; possibly TRBD1 for D (6 bases). Trimming stripped 5 bases from V and 4 bases from J, with 13 bases between. The CDR3 covers 15 residues. CDR1 and CDR2 (germline): SGHTS, YDEGEE.

The rearrangement joins TRBV10-3 to TRBJ1-3; D is unclear. The CDR3 is 20 residues long. V lost 0 bases and J 0 bases, leaving 21 bases between the germline ends. The germline V gene encodes CDR1 ENHRY and CDR2 SYGVKD. Here the CDR3 reads CAISESVSSGGPNSGNTIYF. For the CDR3, the DNA is TGTGCCATCAGTGAGTCGGTTAGCTCCGGCGGGCCCAACTCTGGAAACACCATATATTTT.

V gene TRBV11-3 combines with J gene TRBJ2-1, with TRBD1 identical over 10 bases. Germline-derived CDR1 and CDR2 are SGHNT and YENEEA. The V segment lost 5 bases and the J segment 7 bases; nucleotides outside the gene matches: 8. The CDR3 runs 15 residues. CDR3 sequence: CASSPRGQGGNEQFF. In DNA form, the CDR3 reads TGTGCCAGCAGCCCACGTGGACAGGGGGGGAATGAGCAGTTCTTC.

The chain carries TRBV11-2 and TRBJ2-3, with 10 bases aligning to TRBD2. CDR3 length: 15 residues. Germline V CDR1 and CDR2: SGHAT, FQNNGV. Losses at the gene ends were 7 bases for V and 2 bases for J; bases not matched to a gene: 6. The CDR3 spells CASTLGLADTDTQYF. The CDR3 nucleotides read TGTGCCAGCACCCTAGGACTAGCGGACACAGATACGCAGTATTTT.

This clone was observed once. V is TRBV7-2 and J is TRBJ2-1; 8 bases map to TRBD1. Trimming at V came to 3 bases and at J to 8 bases, leaving 12 bases not matched to a gene. Germline assignment: CDR1 SGHTA and CDR2 FQGNSA. The CDR3 has 16 amino acids. The CDR3 sequence: CASSFDRGPPIDEQFF. Written as DNA, the CDR3 is TGTGCCAGCAGCTTTGACAGGGGTCCTCCTATAGATGAGCAGTTCTTC. The whole variable domain, remainder taken from reference TRBV7-2 and TRBJ2-1, is GAGVSQSPSNKVTEKGKDVELRCDPISGHTALYWYRQSLGQGLEFLIYFQGNSAPDKSGLPSDRFSAERTGGSVSTLTIQRTQQEDSAVYLCASSFDRGPPIDEQFFGPGTRLTVL.

The rearrangement joins TRBV6-5 to TRBJ1-2; TRBD1 matches 8 bases. V shed 6 bases, J shed 2 bases, and the junction held 8 bases outside the gene matches. Germline CDR1 reads MNHEY; CDR2 reads SVGAGI. The CDR3 is 15 amino acids. CDR3 residues: CASSRLQGANYGYTF. The CDR3, as DNA: TGTGCCAGCAGCCGACTCCAGGGGGCCAACTATGGCTACACCTTC.

The chain employs TRBV9 and TRBJ1-2; 9 positions match TRBD1. Germline V gene sequence: CDR1 SGDLS, CDR2 YYNGEE. The ends lost 3 bases at V and 7 bases at J; junction bases unmatched: 10. This CDR3 is built from 15 residues. CDR3 sequence: CASSALPGQGSGYTF. CDR3 bases: TGTGCCAGCAGCGCTCTCCCGGGACAGGGCAGTGGCTACACCTTC.

The genes are TRBV19 and TRBJ2-7, with D possibly matching TRBD1 (6 bases). The V end was cut by 5 bases, the J end by 0 bases, with 14 bases between. The CDR3 covers 15 residues. Per the germline V gene, CDR1 is LNHDA and CDR2 is SQIVND (reference sequence). CDR3 loop: CASSHSRQVSYEQYF. The CDR3 DNA is TGTGCCAGTAGTCACAGCCGACAGGTCTCCTACGAGCAGTACTTC.

The J gene is TRBJ2-7, the V gene TRBV19; maybe TRBD2 (6 bases). V lost 10 bases, J lost 2 bases, and 15 bases lay in between. Germline CDR1 and CDR2: LNHDA and SQIVND (reference sequence). The CDR3 totals 13 residues. The CDR3 is CAIKTSLPYEQYF. For the CDR3, the DNA is TGTGCCATAAAGACTAGTTTGCCCTACGAGCAGTACTTC.

The chain has TRBV9 and TRBJ2-2, with a weak D call TRBD1 (5 bases). CDR3 length: 14 residues. The V gene's germline CDR1 is SGDLS and CDR2 YYNGEE. The V end lost 6 bases, the J end lost 1 base, and 10 bases lay between the germline ends. The CDR3 DNA sequence: TGTGCCAGCATGGGGCGCGTGAACACCGGGGAGCTGTTTTTT. As protein: CASMGRVNTGELFF.